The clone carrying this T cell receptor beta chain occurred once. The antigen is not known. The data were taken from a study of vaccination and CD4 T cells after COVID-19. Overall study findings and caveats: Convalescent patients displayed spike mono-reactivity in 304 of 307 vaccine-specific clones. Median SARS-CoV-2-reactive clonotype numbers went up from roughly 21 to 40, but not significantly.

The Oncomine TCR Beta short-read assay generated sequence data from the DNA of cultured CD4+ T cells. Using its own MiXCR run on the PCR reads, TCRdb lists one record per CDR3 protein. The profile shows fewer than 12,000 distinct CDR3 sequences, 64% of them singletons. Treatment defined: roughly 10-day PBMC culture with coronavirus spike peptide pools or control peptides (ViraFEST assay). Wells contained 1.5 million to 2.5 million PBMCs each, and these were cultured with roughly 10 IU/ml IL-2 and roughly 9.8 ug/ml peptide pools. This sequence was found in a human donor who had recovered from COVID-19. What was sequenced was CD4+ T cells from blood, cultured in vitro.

The CDR3 DNA follows: TGTGCCAGCAGTTCGGAAGTAGGCCAAGAGACCCAGTACTTC. Translation: CASSSEVGQETQYF. The chain links TRBV5-4 to TRBJ2-5; D uncertain. The ends were cut back, 5 bases at V and 1 base at J, with 12 bases in the middle. Germline CDR1 is SGHNT and CDR2 is YYREEE (reference sequence). This CDR3 has 14 amino acids. Together with reference TRBV5-4 and TRBJ2-5, the CDR3 gives the full variable domain: ETGVTQSPTHLIKTRGQQVTLRCSSQSGHNTVSWYQQALGQGPQFIFQYYREEENGRGNFPPRFSGLQFPNYSSELNVNALELDDSALYLCASSSEVGQETQYFGPGTRLLVL.